The rows below give T cell receptor beta chains drawn from one sample of a study of blood T cell repertoires in COVID-19. Repertoires were generated with immunoSEQ multiplex PCR, while TCRdb's copy carries only in-frame clones and drops some. The table has nearly 250,000 clones, about 83% seen once. Input material: PBMCs or T cells enriched from blood (not recorded which). These receptors all stem from a woman aged 45-65 years who had recovered from COVID-19. CDR3s include the opening cysteine and the closing phenylalanine or tryptophan. The D gene is left open where the match is weak. Only part of the rows carry a size: once, few, many, or a class if the clone is expanded.

once	TRBJ1-2	TRBV28	-	CASSPRWGDGYTF	TGTGCCAGCAGCCCCCGGTGGGGGGATGGCTACACCTTC
few	TRBJ2-2	TRBV5-1	-	CASSWGRNTGELFF	TGCGCCAGCAGCTGGGGGCGAAACACCGGGGAGCTGTTTTTT
-	TRBJ1-3	TRBV5-1	-	CASSLAAASSSGNTIYF	TGCGCCAGCAGCTTGGCGGCAGCGTCGAGCTCTGGAAACACCATATATTTT
-	TRBJ2-3	TRBV24-1	TRBD1	CATGDRGSTDTQYF	TGTGCCACCGGGGACAGGGGTAGCACAGATACGCAGTATTTT
-	TRBJ1-2	TRBV18	-	CASSVGEDYGYTF	TGTGCCAGTTCGGTGGGCGAAGACTATGGCTACACCTTC
-	TRBJ2-7	TRBV30	-	CAWSGTAREQYF	TGTGCCTGGAGCGGGACTGCGCGAGAGCAGTACTTC
-	TRBJ1-5	TRBV18	-	CASSRQDNQPQHF	TGTGCCAGCTCAAGACAGGACAATCAGCCCCAGCATTTT
-	TRBJ2-7	TRBV18	-	CASSRSQGVGKEQYF	TGTGCCAGCTCCCGGTCCCAGGGCGTCGGTAAAGAGCAGTACTTC
-	TRBJ2-5	TRBV4-1	-	CASSQDLGGGVRETQYF	TGCGCCAGCAGCCAAGATTTAGGGGGGGGCGTCAGGGAGACCCAGTACTTC
-	TRBJ2-2	TRBV15	TRBD1	CATQGAPAGELFF	TGTGCCACCCAGGGGGCGCCGGCCGGGGAGCTGTTTTTT
few	TRBJ2-7	TRBV12-3/TRBV12-4	TRBD2	CASRTMLADEQYF	TGTGCCAGCAGGACCATGCTAGCGGACGAGCAGTACTTC
-	TRBJ1-6	TRBV7-3	-	CASSLTPAGSPLHF	TGTGCCAGCAGCTTAACCCCGGCGGGGTCACCCCTCCACTTT
-	TRBJ2-5	TRBV5-1	TRBD2	CASSLSSSGSSPYF	TGCGCCAGCAGCTTGTCTTCTAGCGGCTCCTCCCCGTACTTC
-	TRBJ2-7	TRBV4-1	-	CASSQGRISYEQYF	TGCGCCAGCAGCCAAGGCAGGATCTCCTACGAGCAGTACTTC
few	TRBJ2-7	TRBV11-2	-	CASSPRPELGASYEQYF	TGTGCCAGCAGCCCCCGCCCAGAATTAGGGGCGTCCTACGAGCAGTACTTC
-	TRBJ1-2	TRBV24-1	-	CATSSRANYGYTF	TGTGCCACCAGCTCTCGAGCTAACTATGGCTACACCTTC
-	TRBJ1-4	TRBV5-1	TRBD1	CASSFTGGANEKLFF	TGCGCCAGCAGCTTTACAGGGGGCGCGAATGAAAAACTGTTTTTT
-	TRBJ1-4	TRBV9	TRBD1	CASSVGQGNEKLFF	TGTGCCAGCAGCGTCGGACAGGGTAACGAAAAACTGTTTTTT
once	TRBJ1-2	TRBV28	-	CASSLSPSGHAGNYGYTF	TGTGCCAGCAGTTTATCACCCTCGGGTCACGCGGGGAACTATGGCTACACCTTC
few	TRBJ1-5	TRBV5-1	-	CASSLGPGYGQPQHF	TGCGCCAGCAGCCTGGGACCAGGGTATGGTCAGCCCCAGCATTTT
-	TRBJ2-7	TRBV4-1	TRBD2	CASSQIAGADYEQYF	TGCGCCAGCAGCCAGATAGCGGGGGCCGACTACGAGCAGTACTTC
-	TRBJ2-1	TRBV30	TRBD2	CAWSSRTSGRRRYNEQFF	TGTGCCTGGAGTTCCCGGACTAGCGGGAGGCGTCGTTACAATGAGCAGTTCTTC
-	TRBJ2-3	TRBV5-1	-	CASSLDGQLTDTQYF	TGCGCCAGCAGCTTGGATGGACAGTTGACAGATACGCAGTATTTT
-	TRBJ1-1	TRBV19	TRBD1	CASSIPGQMNTEAFF	TGTGCCAGTAGTATCCCGGGACAGATGAACACTGAAGCTTTCTTT
-	TRBJ1-1	TRBV9	-	CASLASSPGMTFF	TGTGCCAGCCTAGCAAGTTCGCCGGGGATGACTTTCTTT
-	TRBJ1-1	TRBV7-2	-	CASSFFGVEAEAFF	TGTGCCAGCAGCTTCTTCGGGGTTGAGGCTGAAGCTTTCTTT
-	TRBJ1-2	TRBV25-1	-	CASSGGPSVRGYTF	TGTGCCAGCAGTGGGGGCCCTTCCGTGCGGGGCTACACCTTC
-	TRBJ2-1	TRBV7-7	-	CASSASGTPRVF	TGTGCTAGCAGCGCAAGCGGTACCCCCCGGGTCTTC
-	TRBJ2-1	TRBV9	-	CASSVGAASYNEQFF	TGTGCCAGCAGCGTAGGAGCGGCCTCCTACAATGAGCAGTTCTTC
-	TRBJ1-6	TRBV27	TRBD1	CASSLSGQLNSPLHF	TGTGCCAGCAGTTTATCGGGACAGTTAAATTCACCCCTCCACTTT
-	TRBJ2-5	TRBV6-2/TRBV6-3	TRBD2	CASSLRRTSGDQETQYF	TGTGCCAGCAGTTTAAGAAGGACTAGCGGGGATCAAGAGACCCAGTACTTC
-	TRBJ1-5	TRBV7-9	-	CASSLAGRDNQPQHF	TGTGCCAGCAGCTTAGCGGGGCGGGACAATCAGCCCCAGCATTTT
-	TRBJ1-1	TRBV18	-	CASSPPNRVSTEAFF	TGTGCCAGCTCACCACCAAACAGGGTTTCCACTGAAGCTTTCTTT
-	TRBJ1-5	TRBV4-3	TRBD1	CASSQDYRGSNQPQHF	TGCGCCAGCAGCCAAGATTACAGGGGTAGCAATCAGCCCCAGCATTTT
-	TRBJ1-3	TRBV9	-	CASSNPEPSSGNTIYF	TGTGCCAGCAGCAACCCGGAGCCCAGCTCTGGAAACACCATATATTTT
-	TRBJ2-1	TRBV15	-	CATSSYLTDSYNEQFF	TGTGCCACCAGCAGTTACCTAACCGATTCCTACAATGAGCAGTTCTTC
-	TRBJ1-1	TRBV12-3/TRBV12-4	-	CASSSRMNTEAFF	TGTGCCAGCAGTTCCAGGATGAACACTGAAGCTTTCTTT
few	TRBJ2-6	TRBV3-1/TRBV3-2	-	CASSQTTGSGANVLTF	TGTGCCAGCAGCCAAACAACAGGGTCCGGGGCCAACGTCCTGACTTTC
-	TRBJ1-2	TRBV30	-	CAWSGGAGYGYTF	TGTGCCTGGAGCGGCGGGGCTGGCTATGGCTACACCTTC
-	TRBJ1-2	TRBV6-5	TRBD1	CASSFRTGANYGYTF	TGTGCCAGCAGTTTCCGGACAGGGGCAAACTATGGCTACACCTTC
-	TRBJ1-3	TRBV7-2	-	CASSLDSNSGNTIYF	TGTGCCAGCAGCTTAGACAGCAACTCTGGAAACACCATATATTTT
-	TRBJ1-5	TRBV21-1	-	CASLGGQLSNQPQHF	TGTGCCAGTCTGGGGGGGCAGCTGAGCAATCAGCCCCAGCATTTT
-	TRBJ2-2	TRBV6-5	TRBD2	CASRRSGPLFGELFF	TGTGCCAGCAGACGTAGCGGGCCCTTATTCGGGGAGCTGTTTTTT
-	TRBJ1-5	TRBV18	TRBD1	CASSNVWTGDQPQHF	TGTGCCAGCTCCAACGTCTGGACAGGGGATCAGCCCCAGCATTTT
-	TRBJ1-2	TRBV27	TRBD1	CASSSPDRESGYTF	TGTGCCAGCAGTAGCCCCGACAGGGAGTCTGGCTACACCTTC
-	TRBJ1-6	TRBV19	TRBD1	CASRLGQGNSPLHF	TGTGCCAGTAGACTAGGACAGGGTAATTCACCCCTCCACTTT
-	TRBJ1-3	TRBV6-5	-	CASSAGFSGNTIYF	TGTGCCAGCAGCGCAGGGTTTTCTGGAAACACCATATATTTT
-	TRBJ1-5	TRBV18	-	CASTRTDNQPQHF	TGTGCCAGCACCAGGACAGACAATCAGCCCCAGCATTTT
-	TRBJ2-7	TRBV14	TRBD2	CASSPWTSGGVYEQYF	TGTGCCAGCAGCCCTTGGACTAGCGGGGGGGTTTACGAGCAGTACTTC
-	TRBJ1-2	TRBV7-9	TRBD1	CASSLTDRVNYGYTF	TGTGCCAGCAGCTTAACAGACAGGGTTAACTATGGCTACACCTTC
-	TRBJ1-2	TRBV11-2	-	CASSLVQGSYGYTF	TGTGCCAGCAGCTTAGTACAGGGATCCTATGGCTACACCTTC
-	TRBJ2-2	TRBV16	TRBD2	CASSQSGGRETGELFF	TGTGCCAGCAGCCAATCCGGGGGGAGAGAAACCGGGGAGCTGTTTTTT
-	TRBJ1-2	TRBV3-1/TRBV3-2	TRBD1	CASSPLDRPGGYTF	TGTGCCAGCAGCCCCTTGGACAGGCCGGGTGGCTACACCTTC
-	TRBJ1-2	TRBV3-1/TRBV3-2	-	CASSQAPVGGYTF	TGTGCCAGCAGCCAAGCGCCCGTCGGGGGCTACACCTTC